This is a list of T cell receptor beta chains from one sample in a study of breast tumors, draining lymph nodes, adjacent tissues. Using its own MiXCR run on the multiplex PCR reads, TCRdb lists one record per CDR3 protein. The sample includes some 250,000 distinct CDR3 sequences, less than 45% of them seen just once. The specimen was axillary lymph node tissue. Receptors originate from a female donor with breast cancer. Some clones in this sample may be carry-over from other donors' samples. Both conserved end residues are part of each CDR3. A D gene is named only where the DNA matches it firmly. Rows may omit the clone size; those that give it use once, few, many or a size class.

j_call	v_call	clone_size	d_call	cdr3_aa	cdr3_nt
TRBJ1-4	TRBV7-8	many	NA	CASSSGALANEKLFF	TGTGCCAGCAGTTCGGGGGCGCTGGCTAATGAAAAACTGTTTTTT
TRBJ2-3	TRBV20-1	NA	NA	CSTGEIADTQYF	TGCAGTACTGGAGAGATAGCAGATACGCAGTATTTT
TRBJ1-6	TRBV6-1	many	TRBD1	CASRYSGQDNSPLHF	TGTGCCAGCAGGTATTCGGGACAGGATAATTCACCCCTCCACTTT
TRBJ2-1	TRBV11-3	many	TRBD2	CASSLFAAGGVNEQFF	TGTGCCAGCAGCTTATTCGCGGCGGGAGGGGTAAATGAGCAGTTCTTC
TRBJ2-2	TRBV28	NA	TRBD2	CASCTGGTYTGELFF	TGTGCCAGCTGTACCGGGGGGACCTACACCGGGGAGCTGTTTTTT
TRBJ2-5	TRBV24-1	NA	TRBD1	CATSDPGTGRSETQYF	TGTGCCACCAGTGACCCCGGGACAGGGAGGTCGGAGACCCAGTACTTC
TRBJ2-3	TRBV20-1	many	TRBD2	CSARDMAGGVKDTQYF	TGCAGTGCTAGAGATATGGCGGGAGGGGTGAAAGATACGCAGTATTTT
TRBJ2-1	TRBV3-1	once	TRBD2	CASSQEREFGYNEQFF	TGTGCCAGCAGCCAAGAGCGGGAGTTTGGCTACAATGAGCAGTTCTTC
TRBJ2-7	TRBV5-1	many	NA	CASSLVPSLSYEQYF	TGCGCCAGCAGCTTGGTTCCCTCACTTTCCTACGAGCAGTACTTC
TRBJ2-7	TRBV20-1	many	NA	CSARDLTGLYYEQYF	TGCAGTGCTAGAGACCTGACAGGTCTTTACTACGAGCAGTACTTC
TRBJ1-3	TRBV30	few	NA	CAWGPGAASGNTIYF	TGTGCCTGGGGCCCGGGGGCAGCCTCTGGAAACACCATATATTTT
TRBJ1-5	TRBV7-2	many	TRBD1	CASSTRQGLQPQHF	TGTGCCAGCAGTACCCGACAGGGCCTCCAGCCCCAGCATTTT
TRBJ2-1	TRBV29-1	many	NA	CSVRQTDYNEQFF	TGCAGCGTTCGACAGACAGACTACAATGAGCAGTTCTTC
TRBJ2-1	TRBV11-3	few	NA	CASSLGGPGTYNEQFF	TGTGCCAGCAGCTTGGGGGGGCCGGGGACCTACAATGAGCAGTTCTTC
TRBJ1-5	TRBV2	NA	NA	CASSETPLTWSNQPQHF	TGTGCCAGCAGTGAAACCCCTTTAACTTGGAGCAATCAGCCCCAGCACTTT
TRBJ2-1	TRBV5-4	NA	NA	CASSRPGPADNEQFF	TGTGCCAGCAGCCGACCGGGACCAGCGGACAATGAGCAGTTCTTC
TRBJ1-3	TRBV27	few	NA	CASSLSGQVRVSGNTIYF	TGTGCCAGCAGTTTATCGGGCCAGGTCAGGGTCTCTGGAAACACCATATATTTT
TRBJ1-6	TRBV13	NA	TRBD1	CASGDHRGSPLHF	TGTGCCAGCGGGGACCACAGGGGGTCACCCCTCCACTTT
TRBJ2-1	TRBV7-3	NA	TRBD2	CASSLALADHYNEQFF	TGTGCCAGCAGCCTAGCTCTAGCGGACCACTACAATGAGCAGTTCTTC
TRBJ2-5	TRBV20-1	NA	TRBD1	CSARDGGQGTQYF	TGCAGTGCTAGAGATGGGGGACAGGGGACCCAGTACTTC
TRBJ2-5	TRBV9	many	TRBD2	CASSVAGGPGETQYF	TGTGCCAGCAGCGTAGCGGGGGGGCCTGGGGAGACCCAGTACTTC
TRBJ1-2	TRBV5-1	NA	NA	CASSLGRGATYGYTF	TGCGCCAGCAGCTTGGGTCGGGGAGCGACATATGGCTACACCTTC
TRBJ2-3	TRBV20-1	few	NA	CSARVGTDTQYF	TGCAGTGCTAGAGTGGGGACAGATACGCAGTATTTT
TRBJ2-5	TRBV6-1	NA	TRBD2	CASSELGLAGDLRETQYF	TGTGCCAGCAGTGAACTGGGACTAGCGGGAGATCTGCGAGAGACCCAGTACTTC
TRBJ2-7	TRBV7-6	many	NA	CASSPLSHSYEQYF	TGTGCCAGCAGCCCATTGTCCCACTCCTACGAGCAGTACTTC
TRBJ1-2	TRBV20-1	NA	TRBD1	CSAGQGIYTF	TGCAGTGCAGGACAGGGTATCTACACCTTC
TRBJ2-1	TRBV6-6	NA	TRBD2	CASSHSTTPIAGLYNEQFF	TGTGCCAGCAGTCACTCGACTACTCCAATAGCGGGGCTGTACAATGAGCAGTTCTTC
TRBJ2-1	TRBV7-2	many	TRBD2	CASSLEAPLVAGDNEQFF	TGTGCCAGCAGCTTAGAAGCCCCTTTGGTAGCGGGGGACAATGAGCAGTTCTTC
TRBJ2-7	TRBV5-8	NA	NA	CASSLAGPGARGEQYF	TGTGCCAGCAGCTTGGCCGGACCGGGGGCGCGGGGCGAGCAGTACTTC
TRBJ1-6	TRBV24-1	medium-sized	NA	CATSAGLNNSPLHF	TGTGCCACCAGTGCGGGCCTCAATAATTCACCCCTCCACTTT
TRBJ2-7	TRBV7-8	many	TRBD2	CASSLGTIKTSGGPYEQYF	TGTGCCAGCAGCTTAGGGACGATAAAGACTAGCGGGGGCCCATACGAGCAGTACTTC
TRBJ1-6	TRBV6-5	once	NA	CASSHSVGDGSPLHF	TGTGCCAGCAGTCACTCGGTTGGGGATGGTTCACCCCTCCACTTT
TRBJ1-2	TRBV20-1	many	NA	CSARDRGSGGYTF	TGCAGTGCTAGAGATCGGGGGTCCGGCGGCTACACCTTC
TRBJ1-1	TRBV5-1	NA	NA	CASSLAHYGPNTEAFF	TGCGCCAGCAGCTTGGCCCATTATGGGCCGAACACTGAAGCTTTCTTT
TRBJ1-6	TRBV4-3	many	NA	CASSQDLPRESSPLHF	TGCGCCAGCAGCCAAGATCTTCCCCGGGAAAGTTCACCCCTCCACTTT
TRBJ1-4	TRBV28	many	NA	CASSPLAEEKLFF	TGTGCCAGCAGCCCCTTGGCCGAGGAAAAACTGTTTTTT
TRBJ2-3	TRBV9	NA	NA	CASSVQVAVGSTATQYF	TGTGCCAGCAGCGTACAGGTAGCGGTAGGGAGCACAGCTACGCAGTATTTT
TRBJ1-3	TRBV12-5	many	TRBD1	CASGLGTASGNTIYF	TGTGCTAGTGGATTAGGGACAGCCTCTGGAAACACCATATATTTT
TRBJ1-4	TRBV28	NA	TRBD1	CASSFSGQGGSNEKLFF	TGTGCCAGCAGTTTTTCTGGACAGGGGGGATCTAATGAAAAACTGTTTTTT
TRBJ1-2	TRBV15	many	NA	CATSRDRGYGYTF	TGTGCCACCAGCAGAGATCGCGGCTATGGCTACACCTTC
TRBJ2-3	TRBV5-4	many	TRBD2	CADGEGSTDTQYF	TGTGCCGACGGGGAGGGGAGCACAGATACGCAGTATTTT
TRBJ2-4	TRBV11-2	few	NA	CASSPQNRAWGIQYF	TGTGCCAGCAGCCCCCAGAACAGGGCCTGGGGCATTCAGTACTTC
TRBJ2-3	TRBV20-1	many	NA	CSALDADTQYF	TGCAGTGCCCTAGATGCAGATACGCAGTATTTT
TRBJ1-3	TRBV27	NA	NA	CASSQDLGNTIYF	TGTGCCAGCAGTCAGGACCTGGGAAACACCATATATTTT
TRBJ2-3	TRBV5-1	NA	TRBD1	CASSGGQGRVDTQYF	TGCGCCAGCAGCGGCGGACAGGGTCGGGTAGATACGCAGTATTTT